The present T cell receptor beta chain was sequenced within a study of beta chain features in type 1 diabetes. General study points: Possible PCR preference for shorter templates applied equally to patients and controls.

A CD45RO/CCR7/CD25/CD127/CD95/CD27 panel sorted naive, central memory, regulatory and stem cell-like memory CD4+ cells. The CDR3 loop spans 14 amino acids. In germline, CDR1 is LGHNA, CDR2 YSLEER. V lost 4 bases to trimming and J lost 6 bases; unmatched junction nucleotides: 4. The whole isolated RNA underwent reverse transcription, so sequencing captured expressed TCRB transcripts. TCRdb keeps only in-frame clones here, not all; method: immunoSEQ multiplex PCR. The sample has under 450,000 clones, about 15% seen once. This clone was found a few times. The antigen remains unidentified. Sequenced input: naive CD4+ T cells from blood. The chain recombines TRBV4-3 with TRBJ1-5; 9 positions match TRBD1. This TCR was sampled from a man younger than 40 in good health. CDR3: CASSLGQGSQPQHF. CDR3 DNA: TGCGCCAGCAGCCTCGGACAGGGGAGTCAGCCCCAGCATTTT.